The rows below give T cell receptor beta chains drawn from one sample of a study of Graves' ophthalmopathy and Graves' hyperthyroidism. One entry per CDR3 protein, called by TCRdb with MiXCR from the multiplex PCR reads. The data show over a million distinct CDR3 sequences, with about two fifths seen just once and 11% held by the top ten. Material: peripheral blood or thyroid tissue (not recorded which). These receptor sequences come from an adult man with Graves' hyperthyroidism. The CDR3 runs from the conserved cysteine through the conserved F or W. Size is stated for part of the rows, as once, few or many counts, or as a class when the clone is expanded.

j_call: TRBJ1-2
v_call: TRBV3-1
clone_size: -
cdr3_aa: CASSLLGINYGYTF

j_call: TRBJ1-6
v_call: TRBV10-3
clone_size: -
cdr3_aa: CASQGINTDSYNSPLHF

j_call: TRBJ2-7
v_call: TRBV7-6
clone_size: -
cdr3_aa: CASSWGSGGSYEQYF

j_call: TRBJ2-3
v_call: TRBV20-1
clone_size: once
cdr3_aa: CSARTSASGTQYF

j_call: TRBJ2-7
v_call: TRBV12-3/TRBV12-4
clone_size: -
cdr3_aa: CASSLSGRVYEQYF

j_call: TRBJ2-5
v_call: TRBV10-3
clone_size: -
cdr3_aa: CAISEEVIPQTQYF

j_call: TRBJ1-5
v_call: TRBV7-9
clone_size: -
cdr3_aa: CASSFGQGTEHF

j_call: TRBJ2-7
v_call: TRBV10-3
clone_size: -
cdr3_aa: CAISGMGQGAEQYF

j_call: TRBJ1-4
v_call: TRBV7-9
clone_size: few
cdr3_aa: CASSRDRGFQTEREKLFF

j_call: TRBJ1-3
v_call: TRBV12-3/TRBV12-4
clone_size: many
cdr3_aa: CASSGQVSGNTIYF

j_call: TRBJ2-7
v_call: TRBV29-1
clone_size: many
cdr3_aa: CSVNRASGSLGSSYEQYF

j_call: TRBJ1-6
v_call: TRBV7-2
clone_size: -
cdr3_aa: CASSPLGDGSPLHF

j_call: TRBJ2-5
v_call: TRBV25-1
clone_size: -
cdr3_aa: CASSTTSGGAHQETQYF

j_call: TRBJ1-1
v_call: TRBV7-9
clone_size: many
cdr3_aa: CASSSRDGQNTEAFF

j_call: TRBJ1-2
v_call: TRBV7-2
clone_size: -
cdr3_aa: CASSLVGSNGYTF

j_call: TRBJ1-5
v_call: TRBV12-3/TRBV12-4
clone_size: many
cdr3_aa: CASSFSGTLSNQPQHF

j_call: TRBJ2-5
v_call: TRBV11-2
clone_size: few
cdr3_aa: CASSQLGEETQYF

j_call: TRBJ1-1
v_call: TRBV24-1
clone_size: many
cdr3_aa: CATSDGVEAFF